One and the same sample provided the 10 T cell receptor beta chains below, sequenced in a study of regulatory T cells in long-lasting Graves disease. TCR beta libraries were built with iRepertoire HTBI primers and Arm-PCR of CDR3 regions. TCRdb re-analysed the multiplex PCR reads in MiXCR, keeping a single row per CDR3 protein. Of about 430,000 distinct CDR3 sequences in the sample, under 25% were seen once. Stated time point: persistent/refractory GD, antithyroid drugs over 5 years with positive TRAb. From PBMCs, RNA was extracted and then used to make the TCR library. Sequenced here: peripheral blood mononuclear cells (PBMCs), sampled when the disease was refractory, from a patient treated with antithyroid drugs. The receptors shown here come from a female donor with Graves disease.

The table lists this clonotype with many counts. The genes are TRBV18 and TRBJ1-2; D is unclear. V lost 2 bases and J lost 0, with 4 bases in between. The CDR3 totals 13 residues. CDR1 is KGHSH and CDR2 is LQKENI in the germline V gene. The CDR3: CASSPAANYGYTF. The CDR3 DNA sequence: TGTGCCAGCTCACCAGCCGCTAACTATGGCTACACCTTC.

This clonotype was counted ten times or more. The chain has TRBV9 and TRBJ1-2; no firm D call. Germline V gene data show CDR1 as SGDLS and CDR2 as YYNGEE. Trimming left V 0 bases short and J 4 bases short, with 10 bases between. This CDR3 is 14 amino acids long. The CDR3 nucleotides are TGTGCCAGCAGCGTAGGCTCAAGTGCCTATGGCTACACCTTC. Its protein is CASSVGSSAYGYTF.

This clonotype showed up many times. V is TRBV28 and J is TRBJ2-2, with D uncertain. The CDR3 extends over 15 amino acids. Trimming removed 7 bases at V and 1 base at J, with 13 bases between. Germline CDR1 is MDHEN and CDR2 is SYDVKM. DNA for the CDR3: TGTGCCAGCACCGTCGGTCCGCAGAACACCGGGGAGCTGTTTTTT. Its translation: CASTVGPQNTGELFF.

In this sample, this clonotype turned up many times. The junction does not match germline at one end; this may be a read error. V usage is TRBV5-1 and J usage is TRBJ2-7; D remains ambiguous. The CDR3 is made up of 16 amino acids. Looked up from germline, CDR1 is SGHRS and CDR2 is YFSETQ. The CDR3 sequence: CASSLDPKRQTYEQYF. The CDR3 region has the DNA TGTGCCAGCAGCTTGGACCCCAAACGGCAGACCTACGAGCAGTACTTC.

CDR3 region: CASSPVGTDTQYF. In DNA form, the CDR3 reads TGTGCCAGCAGCCCCGTGGGCACAGATACGCAGTATTTT. The chain links TRBV3-1 to TRBJ2-3; D is unclear. Per the germline V gene, CDR1 is LGHDT and CDR2 is YNNKEL (reference sequence). This CDR3 spans 13 amino acids. With 4 bases removed from V and 1 base from J, the gap between germline ends came to 6 bases.

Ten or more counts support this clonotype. The CDR3 region has the DNA TGTGCCAGCAGCTTGGGACTAGCGGGTCGCTACGAGCAGTACTTC. Its translation is CASSLGLAGRYEQYF. The chain uses TRBV7-4 and TRBJ2-7; TRBD2 aligns across 12 bases. In germline, CDR1 is SGHVT, CDR2 SQSDAQ. CDR3 length: 15 amino acids. V was clipped by 3 bases and J by 3 bases; unmatched bases: 3.

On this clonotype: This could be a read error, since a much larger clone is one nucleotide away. The DNA for the CDR3 is TGCGGTGCTAGGCCCTGGGACAGGGGACCGTACGAGCAGTACTTC. This sequence encodes CGARPWDRGPYEQYF. J is TRBJ2-7 and V is TRBV20-1; TRBD1 aligns across 10 bases. This CDR3 comprises 15 residues. Germline lookup yields CDR1 DFQATT and CDR2 SNEGSKA (reference sequence).

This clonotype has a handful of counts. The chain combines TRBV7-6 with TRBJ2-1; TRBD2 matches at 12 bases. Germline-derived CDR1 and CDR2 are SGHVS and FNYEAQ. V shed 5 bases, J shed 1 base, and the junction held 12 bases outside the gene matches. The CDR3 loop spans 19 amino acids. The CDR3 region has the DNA TGTGCCAGCAGCCTTAGCGCCCTAGCGGGAGGGTTGTCCTACAATGAGCAGTTCTTC. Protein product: CASSLSALAGGLSYNEQFF.

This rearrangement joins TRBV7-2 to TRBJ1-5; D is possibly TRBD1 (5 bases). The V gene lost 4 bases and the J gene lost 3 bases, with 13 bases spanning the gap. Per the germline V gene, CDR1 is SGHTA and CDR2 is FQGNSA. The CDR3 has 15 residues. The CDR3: CASSWTSGDNQPQHF. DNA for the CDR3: TGTGCCAGCAGCTGGACCTCGGGGGACAATCAGCCCCAGCATTTT.

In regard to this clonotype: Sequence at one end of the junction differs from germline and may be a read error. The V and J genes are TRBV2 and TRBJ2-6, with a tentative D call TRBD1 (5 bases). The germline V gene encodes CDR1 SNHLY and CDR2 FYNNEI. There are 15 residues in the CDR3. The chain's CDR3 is CSSSETVSGANVLTF. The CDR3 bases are TGTTCCAGCAGTGAGACAGTCTCTGGGGCCAACGTCCTGACTTTC. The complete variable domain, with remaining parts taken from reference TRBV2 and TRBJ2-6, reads EPEVTQTPSHQVTQMGQEVILRCVPISNHLYFYWYRQILGQKVEFLVSFYNNEISEKSEIFDDQFSVERPDGSNFTLKIRSTKLEDSAMYFCSSSETVSGANVLTFGAGSRLTVL.